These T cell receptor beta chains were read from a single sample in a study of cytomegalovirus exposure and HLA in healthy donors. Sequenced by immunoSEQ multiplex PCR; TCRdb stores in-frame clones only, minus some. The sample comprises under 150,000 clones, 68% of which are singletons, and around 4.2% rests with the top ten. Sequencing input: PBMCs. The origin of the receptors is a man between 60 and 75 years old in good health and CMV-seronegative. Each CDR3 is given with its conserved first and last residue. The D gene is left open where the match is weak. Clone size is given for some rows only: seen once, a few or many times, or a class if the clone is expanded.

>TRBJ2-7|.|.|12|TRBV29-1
CSVKEDENEQYF
TGCAGCGTTAAGGAGGACGAAAACGAGCAGTACTTC
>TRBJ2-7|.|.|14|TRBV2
CASSAQGTTYEQYF
TGTGCCAGCAGTGCTCAGGGGACCACCTACGAGCAGTACTTC
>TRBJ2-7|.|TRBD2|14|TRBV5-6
CASSAAGVVHEQYF
TGTGCCAGCAGCGCTGCGGGGGTTGTACACGAGCAGTACTTC
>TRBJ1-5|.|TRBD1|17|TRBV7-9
CASSRTGIASGNQPQHF
TGTGCCAGCAGCCGGACAGGAATAGCTTCGGGCAATCAGCCCCAGCATTTT
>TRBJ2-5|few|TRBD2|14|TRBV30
CAWTGTSGRGTQYF
TGTGCCTGGACCGGGACTAGCGGGAGGGGGACCCAGTACTTC
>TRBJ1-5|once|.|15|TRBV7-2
CASRGNRAQGQPQHF
TGTGCCAGCCGCGGAAACAGGGCCCAAGGGCAGCCCCAGCATTTT
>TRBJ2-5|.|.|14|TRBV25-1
CASTRPGVKEAQYF
TGTGCCAGCACCCGACCGGGAGTGAAAGAGGCCCAGTACTTC
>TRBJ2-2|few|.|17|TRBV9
CASSVAAGLTNTGELFF
TGTGCCAGCAGCGTAGCTGCGGGACTGACAAACACCGGGGAGCTGTTTTTT
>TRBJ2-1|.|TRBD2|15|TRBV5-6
CASSLNSGSHNEQFF
TGTGCCAGCAGCTTGAACAGCGGGAGTCACAATGAGCAGTTCTTC
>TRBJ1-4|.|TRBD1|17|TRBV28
CASSPDRDRGRSEKLFF
TGTGCCAGCAGCCCGGACCGGGACAGGGGAAGGAGTGAAAAACTGTTTTTT
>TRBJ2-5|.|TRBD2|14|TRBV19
CASSITSVQETQYF
TGTGCCAGTAGTATTACTAGCGTTCAAGAGACCCAGTACTTC
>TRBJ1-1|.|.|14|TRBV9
CASSVGGGGTEAFF
TGTGCCAGCAGCGTAGGGGGGGGAGGGACTGAAGCTTTCTTT
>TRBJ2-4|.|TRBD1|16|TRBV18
CASSRGQSGTGDIQYF
TGTGCCAGCTCAAGAGGTCAATCAGGGACAGGGGACATTCAGTACTTC
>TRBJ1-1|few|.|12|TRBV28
CASSQTDTKAFF
TGTGCCAGCAGTCAGACAGATACGAAAGCTTTCTTT
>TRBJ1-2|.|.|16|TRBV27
CASSGSRDGGNYGYTF
TGTGCCAGCAGTGGTTCGCGGGACGGAGGTAACTATGGCTACACCTTC
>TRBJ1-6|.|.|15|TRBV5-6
CASSLGKWANSPLHF
TGTGCCAGCAGCTTGGGCAAATGGGCTAATTCACCCCTCCACTTT
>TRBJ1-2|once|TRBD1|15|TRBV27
CASSLGGQGFYGYTF
TGTGCCAGCAGTTTAGGAGGACAGGGTTTTTATGGCTACACCTTC
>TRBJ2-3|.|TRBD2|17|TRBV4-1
CASSQANSGGMADTQYF
TGCGCCAGCAGCCAAGCAAATAGCGGGGGGATGGCAGATACGCAGTATTTT
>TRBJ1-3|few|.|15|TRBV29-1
CSVVSGLTSGNTIYF
TGCAGCGTTGTTTCGGGTCTTACCTCTGGAAACACCATATATTTT
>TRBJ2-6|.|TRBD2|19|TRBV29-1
CSVDPNLAGSDSGANVLTF
TGCAGCGTTGATCCTAACTTAGCGGGCTCCGACTCTGGGGCCAACGTCCTGACTTTC
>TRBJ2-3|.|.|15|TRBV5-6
CASSLITLITDTQYF
TGTGCCAGCAGCTTGATTACTCTTATCACAGATACGCAGTATTTT
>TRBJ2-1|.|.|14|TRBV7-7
CASSLERVGDEQFF
TGTGCTAGCAGCTTAGAACGAGTTGGTGATGAGCAGTTCTTC
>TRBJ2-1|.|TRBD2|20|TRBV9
CASSPSNPLLAGEGSNEQFF
TGTGCCAGCAGCCCATCCAATCCATTACTAGCGGGAGAGGGAAGCAATGAGCAGTTCTTC
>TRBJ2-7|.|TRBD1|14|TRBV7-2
CASSLRQGALGQYF
TGTGCCAGCAGCTTACGACAGGGGGCTCTCGGGCAGTACTTC
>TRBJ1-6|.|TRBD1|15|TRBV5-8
CASRAGQALNSPLHF
TGTGCCAGCAGGGCCGGACAGGCGTTAAATTCACCCCTCCACTTT
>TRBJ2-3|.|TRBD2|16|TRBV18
CASSLGLAGGEDTQYF
TGTGCCAGCTCACTTGGACTAGCGGGAGGCGAAGATACGCAGTATTTT
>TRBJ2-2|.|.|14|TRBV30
CAWSGQVTTGELFF
TGTGCCTGGAGTGGACAGGTTACCACCGGGGAGCTGTTTTTT
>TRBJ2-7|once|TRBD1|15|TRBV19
CASSPGTGGPYEQYF
TGTGCCAGTAGCCCCGGGACAGGGGGCCCCTACGAGCAGTACTTC
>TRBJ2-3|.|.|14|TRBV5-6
CASSLGRLTDTQYF
TGTGCCAGCAGCTTGGGTCGACTCACAGATACGCAGTATTTT
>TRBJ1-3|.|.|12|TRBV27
CASMSSGNTIYF
TGTGCCAGCATGAGCTCTGGAAACACCATATATTTT
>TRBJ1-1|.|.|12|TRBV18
CASSPLAAEAFF
TGTGCCAGCTCACCCCTAGCGGCAGAGGCTTTCTTT
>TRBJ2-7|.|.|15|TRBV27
CASSSRRTPAYEQYF
TGTGCCAGCAGTTCCCGTAGGACTCCCGCCTACGAGCAGTACTTC
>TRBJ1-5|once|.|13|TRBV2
CASGGGLNQPQHF
TGTGCCAGCGGGGGGGGTCTCAATCAGCCCCAGCATTTT
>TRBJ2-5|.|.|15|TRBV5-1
CASSFNRVPQETQYF
TGCGCCAGCAGCTTTAACAGGGTCCCCCAAGAGACCCAGTACTTC
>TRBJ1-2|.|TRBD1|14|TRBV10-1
CASSASGTGVGYTF
TGCGCCAGCAGTGCATCCGGGACAGGGGTAGGCTACACCTTC
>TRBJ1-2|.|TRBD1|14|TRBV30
CAWSAGQGFYGYTF
TGTGCCTGGAGTGCCGGACAGGGATTCTATGGCTACACCTTC
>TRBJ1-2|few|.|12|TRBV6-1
CATVGAGLGYTF
TGTGCCACGGTTGGGGCGGGACTCGGCTACACCTTC
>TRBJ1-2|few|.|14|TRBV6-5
CASSYSTANYGYTF
TGTGCCAGCAGTTACTCAACAGCTAACTATGGCTACACCTTC
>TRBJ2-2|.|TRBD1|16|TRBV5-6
CASSPRTGCVTGELFF
TGTGCCAGCAGCCCCCGGACAGGGTGTGTCACCGGGGAGCTGTTTTTT
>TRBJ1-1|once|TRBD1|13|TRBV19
CASSTRQGTIAFF
TGTGCCAGTAGTACACGACAGGGCACCATAGCTTTCTTT
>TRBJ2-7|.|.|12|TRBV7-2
CASSRDRREQYF
TGTGCCAGCAGCCGAGACAGACGGGAGCAGTACTTC
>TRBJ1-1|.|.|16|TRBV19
CASSKGRTAMNTEAFF
TGTGCCAGTAGTAAAGGCCGGACAGCCATGAACACTGAAGCTTTCTTT
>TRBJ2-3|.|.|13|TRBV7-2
CASSLSFTDTQYF
TGTGCCAGCAGCTTAAGCTTCACAGATACGCAGTATTTT
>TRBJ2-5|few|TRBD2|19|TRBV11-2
CASSLDRDSGTPLQETQYF
TGTGCCAGCAGCTTAGATCGGGATAGCGGGACACCCCTCCAAGAGACCCAGTACTTC
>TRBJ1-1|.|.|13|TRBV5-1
CASKMEDSTEAFF
TGCGCCAGCAAGATGGAGGACAGTACTGAAGCTTTCTTT
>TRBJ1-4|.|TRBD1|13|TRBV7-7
CASSFGQDEKLFF
TGTGCTAGCAGCTTCGGACAGGATGAAAAACTGTTTTTT
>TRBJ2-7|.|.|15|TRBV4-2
CASSQGSLSSYEQYF
TGTGCCAGCAGCCAAGGGTCTCTAAGCTCCTACGAGCAGTACTTC
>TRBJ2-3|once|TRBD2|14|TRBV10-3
CAIGLAGDTDTQYF
TGTGCCATCGGACTAGCGGGAGACACAGATACGCAGTATTTT
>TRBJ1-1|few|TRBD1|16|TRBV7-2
CASSLRAGGSRTEAFF
TGTGCCAGCAGCTTAAGGGCAGGGGGCTCTAGGACTGAAGCTTTCTTT
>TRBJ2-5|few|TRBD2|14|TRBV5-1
CASSLGLGLGPWYF
TGCGCCAGCAGCTTGGGGTTGGGACTAGGGCCTTGGTACTTC
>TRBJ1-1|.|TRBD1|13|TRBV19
CASSQDRKTEAFF
TGTGCCAGTAGTCAGGACAGGAAGACTGAAGCTTTCTTT
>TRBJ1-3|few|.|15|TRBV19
CASSIRDSSGNTIYF
TGTGCCAGTAGTATCCGGGATTCCTCTGGAAACACCATATATTTT
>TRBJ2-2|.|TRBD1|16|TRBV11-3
CASSSWGQGNTGELFF
TGTGCCAGCAGCTCATGGGGACAGGGAAACACCGGGGAGCTGTTTTTT